Listed below are T cell receptor beta chains from one sample, sequenced in a study of identical twins. TCRdb reanalysed the 5' RACE reads using MiXCR and keeps one entry per CDR3 protein. The sample carries nearly 900,000 distinct CDR3 sequences, 9% to 15% recorded once. The data were also submitted as part of a second study, on yellow fever vaccine responses in identical twins.

Input material: PBMCs. Receptors were obtained from a woman aged 18-29 years in good health. The conserved cysteine and the conserved F or W are not part of the CDR3 here.

j_gene: TRBJ2-1; v_gene: TRBV10-3; len: 13; CDR3aa: AISDQLAGAGGGF
j_gene: TRBJ2-1; v_gene: TRBV5-6; len: 14; CDR3aa: ASSFGTSGSFDEQF
j_gene: TRBJ2-5; v_gene: TRBV7-7; len: 13; CDR3aa: ASSRTSGTQETQY
j_gene: TRBJ2-7; v_gene: TRBV14; len: 11; CDR3aa: ASSQVHSYEQY
j_gene: TRBJ2-3; v_gene: TRBV10-3; len: 13; CDR3aa: AISGVAGGEDTQY
j_gene: TRBJ2-5; v_gene: TRBV29-1; len: 13; CDR3aa: SVEDPLSLHETQY
j_gene: TRBJ2-3; v_gene: TRBV2; len: 16; CDR3aa: ASTLLGTSGPAVDTQY
j_gene: TRBJ2-1; v_gene: TRBV2; len: 12; CDR3aa: ASSLAGGPVEQF
j_gene: TRBJ2-7; v_gene: TRBV12-3/TRBV12-4; len: 11; CDR3aa: ASSIGTVYEQY
j_gene: TRBJ2-1; v_gene: TRBV28; len: 15; CDR3aa: ASSVDRNLAGYNEQF
j_gene: TRBJ1-5; v_gene: TRBV28; len: 13; CDR3aa: ASRVFTGDNQPQH
j_gene: TRBJ1-4; v_gene: TRBV5-5; len: 13; CDR3aa: ASSTYDRVAEKLF
j_gene: TRBJ2-1; v_gene: TRBV11-2; len: 13; CDR3aa: ASSFGAGKENEQF
j_gene: TRBJ1-2; v_gene: TRBV29-1; len: 11; CDR3aa: SVVSPSLYGYT
j_gene: TRBJ1-1; v_gene: TRBV6-1; len: 11; CDR3aa: ASSVTGTGGAF
j_gene: TRBJ2-5; v_gene: TRBV25-1; len: 14; CDR3aa: ASSEWMTAGDETQY
j_gene: TRBJ2-5; v_gene: TRBV20-1; len: 10; CDR3aa: SAQIPVETQY
j_gene: TRBJ1-5; v_gene: TRBV12-3/TRBV12-4; len: 14; CDR3aa: ASSSGQGMGNQPQH
j_gene: TRBJ2-7; v_gene: TRBV2; len: 13; CDR3aa: ASSENWDRGYEQY
j_gene: TRBJ1-1; v_gene: TRBV3-1; len: 11; CDR3aa: ASSQEKNTEAF
j_gene: TRBJ2-2; v_gene: TRBV7-2; len: 14; CDR3aa: ASSLARDRAAGELF
j_gene: TRBJ2-5; v_gene: TRBV5-1; len: 12; CDR3aa: ASSRGDTQETQY
j_gene: TRBJ2-1; v_gene: TRBV6-1; len: 13; CDR3aa: ASSEGWDSYNEQF
j_gene: TRBJ2-7; v_gene: TRBV2; len: 12; CDR3aa: ASSLDAGGYEQY
j_gene: TRBJ2-3; v_gene: TRBV20-1; len: 13; CDR3aa: SASTPPGDSDTQY
j_gene: TRBJ2-3; v_gene: TRBV4-1; len: 16; CDR3aa: ASSQEPLAGGSTDTQY
j_gene: TRBJ1-5; v_gene: TRBV5-6; len: 12; CDR3aa: ASSSGVIGQPQH
j_gene: TRBJ1-1; v_gene: TRBV5-1; len: 14; CDR3aa: ASSLGRGAGNTEAF
j_gene: TRBJ1-1; v_gene: TRBV29-1; len: 11; CDR3aa: SVEGGASTEAF
j_gene: TRBJ2-5; v_gene: TRBV29-1; len: 12; CDR3aa: SVKTTGEGETQY
j_gene: TRBJ1-4; v_gene: TRBV12-3/TRBV12-4; len: 13; CDR3aa: ASTPHGQINEKLF
j_gene: TRBJ1-3; v_gene: TRBV6-5; len: 14; CDR3aa: ASSYSRLSSGNTIY
j_gene: TRBJ2-3; v_gene: TRBV12-3/TRBV12-4; len: 12; CDR3aa: ASSSREITDTQY
j_gene: TRBJ2-1; v_gene: TRBV6-1; len: 14; CDR3aa: ASSRPVAGGDNEQF
j_gene: TRBJ2-4; v_gene: TRBV2; len: 10; CDR3aa: ASSERSNIQY
j_gene: TRBJ2-7; v_gene: TRBV6-5; len: 10; CDR3aa: TDGGRTYEQY
j_gene: TRBJ2-7; v_gene: TRBV7-3; len: 12; CDR3aa: ASSPPDRFYEQY
j_gene: TRBJ1-2; v_gene: TRBV20-1; len: 12; CDR3aa: SARVPGGFDGYT
j_gene: TRBJ2-6; v_gene: TRBV10-3; len: 15; CDR3aa: AIRMTGVRSGANVLT
j_gene: TRBJ1-1; v_gene: TRBV9; len: 13; CDR3aa: ASSVVPSLNTEAF
j_gene: TRBJ1-2; v_gene: TRBV14; len: 11; CDR3aa: ASSPVNNYGYT
j_gene: TRBJ2-3; v_gene: TRBV29-1; len: 13; CDR3aa: SVVLAGGSTDTQY
j_gene: TRBJ2-2; v_gene: TRBV12-3/TRBV12-4; len: 17; CDR3aa: ASRETGPLTAEFTGELF
j_gene: TRBJ2-7; v_gene: TRBV10-2; len: 11; CDR3aa: ASSEWSGRGQY
j_gene: TRBJ2-1; v_gene: TRBV14; len: 13; CDR3aa: ASSHSDRSYNEQF
j_gene: TRBJ1-5; v_gene: TRBV12-3/TRBV12-4; len: 12; CDR3aa: ASEGASSNQPQH
j_gene: TRBJ2-2; v_gene: TRBV12-3/TRBV12-4; len: 15; CDR3aa: ASSLEVTGCCPGELF
j_gene: TRBJ2-3; v_gene: TRBV7-2; len: 14; CDR3aa: ASSEYRGGSTDTQY
j_gene: TRBJ1-1; v_gene: TRBV7-9; len: 13; CDR3aa: ASSSTGREGTEAF
j_gene: TRBJ1-1; v_gene: TRBV5-1; len: 11; CDR3aa: ASSNHRQAEAF
j_gene: TRBJ2-2; v_gene: TRBV2; len: 10; CDR3aa: ASGGLGGELF
j_gene: TRBJ2-3; v_gene: TRBV12-3/TRBV12-4; len: 12; CDR3aa: ASSLLAGVDTQY
j_gene: TRBJ2-7; v_gene: TRBV5-1; len: 14; CDR3aa: ASSLGGAWASYEQY
j_gene: TRBJ2-5; v_gene: TRBV20-1; len: 11; CDR3aa: SASWREKVTQY